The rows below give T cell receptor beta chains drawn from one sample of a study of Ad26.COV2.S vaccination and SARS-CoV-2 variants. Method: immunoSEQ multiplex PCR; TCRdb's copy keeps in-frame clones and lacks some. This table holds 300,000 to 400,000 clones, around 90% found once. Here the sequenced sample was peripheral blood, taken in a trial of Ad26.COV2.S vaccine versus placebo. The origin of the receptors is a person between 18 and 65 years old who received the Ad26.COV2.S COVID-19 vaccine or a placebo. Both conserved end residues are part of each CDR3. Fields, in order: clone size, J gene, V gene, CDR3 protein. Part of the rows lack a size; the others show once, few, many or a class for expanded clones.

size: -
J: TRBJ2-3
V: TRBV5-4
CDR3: CASKRGRTVTDTQYF

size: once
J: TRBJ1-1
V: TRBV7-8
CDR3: CASSLVRRSGGNTEAFF

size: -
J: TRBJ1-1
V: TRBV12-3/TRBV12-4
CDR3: CASTSRQGAEAFF

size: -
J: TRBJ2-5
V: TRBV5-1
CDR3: CASSPGLAGEETQYF

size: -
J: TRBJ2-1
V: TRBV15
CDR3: CATSRDLGGVDEQFF

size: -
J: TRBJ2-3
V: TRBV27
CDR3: CASSPGTARDTQYF

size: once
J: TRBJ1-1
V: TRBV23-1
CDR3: CASSRREGNTEAFF

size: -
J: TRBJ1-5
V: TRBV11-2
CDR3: CASSLNRGGNQPQHF

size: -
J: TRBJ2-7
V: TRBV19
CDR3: CASSISGTDYEQYF

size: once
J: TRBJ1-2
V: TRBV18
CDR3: CASSQQTWDGYTF

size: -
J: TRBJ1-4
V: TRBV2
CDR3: CASSGARGEKLFF

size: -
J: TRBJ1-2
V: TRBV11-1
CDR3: CASSSPRDRYGYTF

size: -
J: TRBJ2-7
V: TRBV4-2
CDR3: CASSQAFGGGPYEQYF

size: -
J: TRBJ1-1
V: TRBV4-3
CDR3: CASSQERVTEAFF

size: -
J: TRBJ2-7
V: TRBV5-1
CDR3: CASSLLPLREQYF

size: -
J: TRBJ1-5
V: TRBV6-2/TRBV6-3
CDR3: CASSYSIGGRGNQPQHF

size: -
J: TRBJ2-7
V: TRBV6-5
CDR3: CASRPRTGNYEQYF

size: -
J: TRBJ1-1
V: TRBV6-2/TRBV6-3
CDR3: CASSLDRVSTEAFF

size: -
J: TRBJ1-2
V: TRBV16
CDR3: CASSQLYTGIRGYTF

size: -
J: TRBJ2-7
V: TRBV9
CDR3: CASTAGQGAGEQYF

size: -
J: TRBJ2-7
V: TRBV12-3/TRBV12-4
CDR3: CATSVGSYEQYF

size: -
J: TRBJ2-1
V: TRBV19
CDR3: CASTVSGSSSYNEQFF

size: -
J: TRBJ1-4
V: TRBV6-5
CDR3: CASSYRGHGNEKLFF

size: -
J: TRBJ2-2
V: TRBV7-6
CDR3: CASSYLAGATGELFF

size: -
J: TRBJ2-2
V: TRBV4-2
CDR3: CASSGLGTNTGELFF

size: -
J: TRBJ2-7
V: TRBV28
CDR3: CASSLSGTGGDEQYF

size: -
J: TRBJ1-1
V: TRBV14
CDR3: CASSQPGGYTEAFF

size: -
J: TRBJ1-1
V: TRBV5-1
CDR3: CASSLAGTVNTEAFF

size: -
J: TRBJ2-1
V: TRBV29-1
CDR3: CSVRLAGNPDEQFF

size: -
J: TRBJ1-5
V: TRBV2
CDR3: CASSVEVGTGAVYQPQHF

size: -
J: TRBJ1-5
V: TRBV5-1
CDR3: CASAQTGGNQPQHF

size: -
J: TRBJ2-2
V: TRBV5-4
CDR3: CASSLGTPNTGELFF

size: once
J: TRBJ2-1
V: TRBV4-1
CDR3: CASSQVRGGVSYNEQFF

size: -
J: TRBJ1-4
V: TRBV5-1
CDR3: CASSLGGLQEKLFF

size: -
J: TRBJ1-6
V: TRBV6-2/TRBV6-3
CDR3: CASSTDTPLHF